The clone carrying this TCR beta chain was detected only a few times. The antigen remains unidentified. This specimen belongs to a study of post-analysis software for immune sequencing data. Unique molecular identifiers were carried by the TCR beta cDNA libraries. TCRdb processed the PCR reads anew with MiXCR; each CDR3 protein has one entry. The sample shows some 370,000 distinct CDR3 sequences, 30% to 45% of them seen only once. Germline lookup yields CDR1 SGHRS and CDR2 YFSETQ. The ends were cut back, 2 bases at V and 2 bases at J, with 10 bases in the middle. The CDR3 contains 14 residues. Study-level findings and limits: Four to six TRBV segments were more frequent in patients than controls; TRBV5-6, TRBV5-1 and TRBV20-1 belonged to this group.

The sequence was collected from a girl between 10 and 17 years old with multiple sclerosis. The sample was blood. This chain connects TRBV5-1 to TRBJ1-1; D unresolved. The CDR3 DNA is TGCGCCAGCAGCTTCTCCACCGAAAACACTGAAGCTTTCTTT. The encoded protein is CASSFSTENTEAFF.